The 12 T cell receptor beta chains below were found in one sample sequenced in a study of human T cells and chemical hapten exposure. Described time point: pre-sensitization, week 0. The treatment was: therapeutic diphenylcyclopropenone sensitization with weekly scalp DPC. TCRdb called the RACE reads again in MiXCR, with one record for every CDR3 protein. This sample has 85,000 to 100,000 distinct CDR3 sequences; 11% occur once, and the top ten carry under 4%. The input for sequencing was whole blood, taken in connection with sensitization to the hapten diphenylcyclopropenone (DPC). The receptors come from a woman in her sixties or seventies with alopecia areata. Some clones in this sample may be carry-over from other donors' samples.

The CDR3 here is CASSRRSDTQYF. Here the CDR3 DNA reads TGTGCCAGCAGCAGACGGTCCGATACGCAGTATTTT. The chain recombines TRBV7-6 with TRBJ2-3, with D uncertain. The germline V and J ends were trimmed by 5 bases and 6 bases, with 9 bases remaining between them. CDR1 and CDR2 from the germline V gene are SGHVS and FNYEAQ. The CDR3 is 12 amino acids. The full variable domain, rest sourced from reference TRBV7-6 and TRBJ2-3, is GAGVSQSPRYKVTKRGQDVALRCDPISGHVSLYWYRQALGQGPEFLTYFNYEAQQDKSGLPNDRFSAERPEGSISTLTIQRTEQRDSAMYRCASSRRSDTQYFGPGTRLTVL.

The V gene is TRBV5-1, the J gene TRBJ2-4; unclear D gene. Germline CDR1 and CDR2: SGHRS and YFSETQ. Trimming removed 3 bases from V and 5 bases from J, with 6 bases in between. This CDR3 region has 12 residues. As DNA, the CDR3 is TGCGCCAGCAGCTATGACCAAAACATTCAGTACTTC. It yields the protein CASSYDQNIQYF. Supplemented by reference TRBV5-1 and TRBJ2-4, the full variable domain reads KAGVTQTPRYLIKTRGQQVTLSCSPISGHRSVSWYQQTPGQGLQFLFEYFSETQRNKGNFPGRFSGRQFSNSRSEMNVSTLELGDSALYLCASSYDQNIQYFGAGTRLSVL.

This chain connects TRBV20-1 to TRBJ2-5; 7 bases match TRBD2. Germline lookup yields CDR1 DFQATT and CDR2 SNEGSKA (reference sequence). The J segment lost 0 bases and the V segment lost 6 bases, leaving 10 bases of the junction unmatched. This CDR3 spans 15 amino acids. This CDR3 is CSARPRAGYQETQYF. In nucleotides, the CDR3 is TGCAGTGCGAGACCCCGAGCGGGGTACCAAGAGACCCAGTACTTC.

This clonotype occurred a few times. The chain uses TRBV6-5 and TRBJ2-7, with D perhaps matching TRBD2 (5 bases). The CDR3 has 15 amino acids. The V end lost 7 bases, the J end lost 3 bases, and 19 bases lay between the germline ends. CDR1 is MNHEY and CDR2 is SVGAGI in the germline V gene. The DNA of the CDR3 is TGTGCCAGCAAGTCCCGGGGAAGCGGAGACTACGAGCAGTACTTC. This encodes CASKSRGSGDYEQYF.

The CDR3 sequence: CASSQDLGQSTDTQYF. The CDR3 DNA sequence: TGTGCCAGCAGCCAAGATTTGGGACAGAGCACAGATACGCAGTATTTT. This chain connects TRBV3-1 to TRBJ2-3; 7 nucleotides agree with TRBD1. V shed 0 bases, J shed 0 bases, and the junction held 3 bases outside the gene matches. The CDR3 extends over 16 amino acids. The germline CDR1 and CDR2 sequences are LGHDT and YNNKEL (reference sequence).

V usage is TRBV5-1 and J usage is TRBJ1-4, with D maybe TRBD1 (6 bases). Trimming cost V 0 bases and J 5 bases, with 14 bases left between them. The CDR3 length is 16 residues. Germline V lookup: CDR1 SGHRS, CDR2 YFSETQ. The CDR3 sequence: CASSLGPQGTNEKLFF. In DNA form, the CDR3 reads TGCGCCAGCAGCTTGGGACCACAGGGTACGAATGAAAAACTGTTTTTT.

V and J are TRBV9 and TRBJ2-7; 12 bases are shared with TRBD1. The V gene end was trimmed by 3 bases and the J gene end by 5 bases; junction bases not matched to a gene: 3. The germline V gene has CDR1 SGDLS and CDR2 YYNGEE. This CDR3 has 14 residues. CDR3 DNA: TGTGCCAGCAGCGCAGGGACAGGGGGCCACGAGCAGTACTTC. Protein sequence: CASSAGTGGHEQYF.

This clonotype was detected many times. The rearrangement uses TRBV7-9 and TRBJ2-1, with TRBD1 identical over 7 bases. V was pared by 5 bases and J by 6 bases, with 7 bases of the junction left unmatched. The CDR3 has 14 amino acids. CDR1 and CDR2 (germline): SEHNR, FQNEAQ (reference sequence). The CDR3, as DNA: TGTGCCAGCAGCCCGGGACAGTTTTTCAATGAGCAGTTCTTC. This translates into CASSPGQFFNEQFF. The entire variable domain, with the rest obtained from reference TRBV7-9 and TRBJ2-1, is as follows: DTGVSQNPRHKITKRGQNVTFRCDPISEHNRLYWYRQTLGQGPEFLTYFQNEAQLEKSRLLSDRFSAERPKGSFSTLEIQRTEQGDSAMYLCASSPGQFFNEQFFGPGTRLTVL.

This clonotype has only a few counts. This chain uses TRBV20-1 with TRBJ2-3, with D unresolved. The CDR3 is 14 amino acids. Trimming pared 6 bases from V and 7 bases from J, leaving 20 bases between. The germline V gene encodes CDR1 DFQATT and CDR2 SNEGSKA (reference sequence). The CDR3, as DNA: TGCAGTGCCGTAGACCCTCGGACGGCCTATACGCAGTATTTT. Its translation is CSAVDPRTAYTQYF.

This clonotype was seen more than once but under ten times. The CDR3: CASSVERGPGYGYTF. CDR3 sequence (DNA): TGTGCCAGCAGCGTAGAGAGAGGGCCGGGCTATGGCTACACCTTC. This chain joins TRBV9 and TRBJ1-2; D is unresolved. V lost 0 bases to trimming and J lost 4 bases, with 13 bases between them. Looked up from germline, CDR1 is SGDLS and CDR2 is YYNGEE. The CDR3 length is 15 residues.

This clonotype occurred many times. The chain recombines TRBV5-1 with TRBJ2-2; possibly TRBD2 for D (5 bases). Trimming left V 1 base short and J 1 base short, with 8 bases between. Germline CDR1 and CDR2: SGHRS and YFSETQ. This CDR3 spans 15 amino acids. The CDR3 DNA follows: TGCGCCAGCAGCTTGACTAGGGAGAACACCGGGGAGCTGTTTTTT. It codes for CASSLTRENTGELFF.

V usage is TRBV29-1 and J usage is TRBJ2-7; D is ambiguous. The CDR3 extends over 13 amino acids. Germline V gene lookup returns CDR1 SQVTM and CDR2 ANQGSEA. With 5 bases removed from V and 2 bases from J, the gap between germline ends came to 13 bases. This CDR3 is CSVYLRVPYEQYF. The DNA of the CDR3 is TGCAGCGTTTATCTCCGGGTTCCCTACGAGCAGTACTTC.